This T cell receptor beta chain is from a study of glioma-infiltrating T cells. Overall study: Low-grade gliomas were grade II; glioblastomas were grade IV at initial diagnosis. Target coverage was about 4.5- to 11-fold for about 1 million blood T cells.

General study findings and limits: Tissue-blood divergence was below expectation in non-neoplastic patients, above in gliomas.

Worth noting for this clonotype: Its antigen is unknown. The CDR3 ends on some other residue instead of the conserved phenylalanine or tryptophan, so this is likely a read error.

Using RNA template, CDR3s of TCR alpha and beta were amplified with iRepertoire arm-PCR. One entry per CDR3 protein results from TCRdb running MiXCR on the multiplex PCR reads. This sample has more than 350,000 distinct CDR3 sequences, with about two fifths found just once. Between the trimmed V and J ends, which lost 4 bases and 0 bases, there was a span of 6 bases. This CDR3 contains 13 residues. From germline, CDR1 is SGDLS and CDR2 YYNGEE. The source is a human donor with low-grade glioma or glioblastoma, undergoing nonglioma brain surgery, or in good health (not recorded which). The genes are TRBV9 and TRBJ2-3; no definite D call. The sample consisted of glioma tissue, nonneoplastic brain tissue, or PBMCs (not recorded which). The CDR3 bases are TGTGCCAGCAGCCTCAGTAGCACAGATACGCAGTATTCT. The encoded protein is CASSLSSTDTQYS.